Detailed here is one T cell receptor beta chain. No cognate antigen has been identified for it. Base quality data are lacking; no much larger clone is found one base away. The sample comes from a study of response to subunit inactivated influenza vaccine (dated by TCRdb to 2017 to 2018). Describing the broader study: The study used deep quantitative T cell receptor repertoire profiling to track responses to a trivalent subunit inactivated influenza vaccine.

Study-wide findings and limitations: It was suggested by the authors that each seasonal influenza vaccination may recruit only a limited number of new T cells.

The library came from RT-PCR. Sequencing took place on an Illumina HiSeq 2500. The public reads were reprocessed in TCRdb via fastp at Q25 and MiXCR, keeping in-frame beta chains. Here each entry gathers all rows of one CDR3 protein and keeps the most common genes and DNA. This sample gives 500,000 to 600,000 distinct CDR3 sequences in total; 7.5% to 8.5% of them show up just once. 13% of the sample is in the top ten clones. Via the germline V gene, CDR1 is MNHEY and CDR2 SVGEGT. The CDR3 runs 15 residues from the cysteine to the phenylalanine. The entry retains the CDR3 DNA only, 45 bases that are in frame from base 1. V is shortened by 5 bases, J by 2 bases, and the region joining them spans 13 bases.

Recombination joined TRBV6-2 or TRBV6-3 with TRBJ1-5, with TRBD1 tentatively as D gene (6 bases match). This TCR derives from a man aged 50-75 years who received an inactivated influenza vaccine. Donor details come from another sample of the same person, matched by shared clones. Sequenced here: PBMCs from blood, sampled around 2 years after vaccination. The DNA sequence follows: TGTGCCAGCAGTATGGGACAAACGCGCAATCAGCCCCAGCATTTT. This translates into CASSMGQTRNQPQHF.